The T cell receptor beta chain described here comes from a study of T cell responses to AZD1222 COVID-19 vaccine (dated by TCRdb to the early 2020s). Regarding the study in general: TCR sequencing covered some 240 trial participants: 207 given two doses of AZD1222 and about 26 given two doses of MenACWY control vaccine. Trial participants were enrolled by age into 18-55, 56-69 and 70-plus year subgroups, with roughly 160, 29 and 62 TCR-sequenced participants respectively. What the authors observed across the whole study: A significant rise in spike-specific TCR breadth and depth was observed after two AZD1222 doses relative to day 0 and relative to MenACWY recipients. In the small 56-69-year group, the increase in depth fell short of significance, most likely because of low power. Conclusions about previously exposed vaccinees are limited because only six or seven AZD1222 recipients were SARS-CoV-2 seropositive at baseline. Nearly half of unique spike-specific TCRs reportedly recognized epitopes outside regions mutated in the B.1.351 and B.1.1.7 variants. The vaccine-associated CD4 TCRs covered the entire spike protein, and the dominant responses fell in regions 160-218 and 743-854. Because no day 14 peak-response samples were available, the repertoires could be characterized only after the peak T cell response. Most participants were white British and females outnumbered males, and the authors suggested that clonal diversity may have been underestimated.

This sample's time point label indicates: about 28 days (+/-7) after the second vaccine dose. AZD1222 recipients whose second dose came at about 4 weeks and those whose second dose came at about 12 weeks were combined into one group, since spike-specific TCR depth and breadth did not differ between the two schedules. The vaccinee samples were drawn from two UK trials, COV001 and COV002, one of which was a single-blind randomized controlled phase 2/3 trial testing AZD1222 (ChAdOx1 nCoV-19) in healthy adults. For TCRbeta chain sequencing, PBMC samples from trial participants were taken at day 0 and at day 28 after the second dose. The germline V gene yields SGDLS for CDR1 and YYNGEE for CDR2. The CDR3 numbers 13 residues from cysteine through phenylalanine. Just CDR3 DNA is preserved here, 39 bases in frame from base 1. Trimming at the junction amounts to 3 bases on V and 3 bases on J, and the germline ends lie 10 bases apart.

A word on this clone: The antigen this receptor binds is unknown. The input lacks base qualities; no much larger clone sits a single base away.

The CDR3 regions of human TCRbeta chains were analyzed by immunosequencing. Per the authors' processing: Repertoire TCRs were checked for matches against a reference library of SARS-CoV-2-specific TCRs that had been generated using the MIRA antigen-specificity platform. Breadth meant the fraction of unique TCRs that were SARS-CoV-2-associated, whereas depth meant the fraction of total T cells that were SARS-CoV-2-associated. Using the MIRA data, every spike-specific TCR was mapped to the spike region that the TCR reacted to and assigned to either a CD4 or a CD8 class. Log10-transformed breadth and depth values were compared by one-way ANOVA with Sidak's multiple comparisons tests. TCRdb took over this immuneACCESS table, retaining in-frame rearrangements with V and J assigned. Such tables are incomplete; in checked studies, under half of the missing clones stem from an unresolved V gene, and the remainder is unexplained. D and trimming come from the DNA, and the V and J calls and clone size come from that table. For this sample the table gives tens of thousands of clones, of which roughly 90% were detected only once. The ten most abundant clones make up roughly 3% of the sample.

This sequence uses TRBV9 and TRBJ2-7, with a tentative D gene TRBD1 over 5 matching bases. Sequenced here: peripheral blood, sampled 28 days after the second AZD1222 dose. The source is an adult who received the AZD1222 COVID-19 vaccine. The DNA reads as follows: TGTGCCAGCAGCGGGGGCGGTAGCTACGAGCAGTACTTC. The translation is CASSGGGSYEQYF.